The next 28 T cell receptor beta chains were all read from a single sample in a study of T cell repertoires in aging, cancer and after chemotherapy. TCR beta rearrangements were amplified from peripheral blood genomic DNA. TRB rearrangements spanning V, D and J were amplified using mixed TRB-A/B primers. TCRdb itself ran the multiplex PCR reads through MiXCR, one entry per CDR3 protein. Of thousands of distinct CDR3 sequences in the sample, over 35% are singletons; the top ten hold approximately 15%. Specimen: blood. The source is a human donor in good health.

This clonotype showed up just a few times. This chain links TRBV19 with TRBJ2-1; the match to TRBD2 covers 13 bases. Germline trimming cut 7 bases from V and 2 bases from J; bases unmatched to any gene: 8. Germline loops: CDR1 LNHDA, CDR2 SQIVND (reference sequence). This CDR3 comprises 17 residues. The CDR3 DNA reads TGTGCCAGTACTCTACTAGCGGGGGGGCCTACCTACAATGAGCAGTTCTTC. It encodes CASTLLAGGPTYNEQFF.

This clonotype has just one count. The chain has TRBV12-3 or TRBV12-4 and TRBJ1-2; D is perhaps TRBD1 (5 bases). Trimming removed 6 bases at V and 8 bases at J, with 22 bases between. The CDR3 is 15 residues long. The CDR3 DNA follows: TGTGCCAGCAGGGGGGGGACCGAGGACCGGCGGGGCTACACCTTC. As protein: CASRGGTEDRRGYTF.

The rearrangement links TRBV4-2 to TRBJ1-3, with D perhaps matching TRBD1 (6 bases). V was shortened by 3 bases and J by 4 bases, with 13 bases between the two germline ends. Germline V CDR1 and CDR2: LGHNA, YNFKEQ. The CDR3 is 15 residues long. The CDR3 DNA is TGTGCCAGCAGCCACGGGACATACGGGGGAAACACCATATATTTT. This codes for CASSHGTYGGNTIYF.

The gene calls are TRBV7-3 and TRBJ2-1; D is perhaps TRBD2 (7 bases). The ends were cut back, 1 base at V and 5 bases at J, with 12 bases in the middle. The V gene's germline CDR1 is SGHTA and CDR2 FQGTGA. CDR3 size: 15 residues. The CDR3 DNA reads TGTGCCAGCAGCTTAAGTGGGGGGGCCGACAATGAGCAGTTCTTC. The encoded protein is CASSLSGGADNEQFF.

The chain is built from TRBV10-3 and TRBJ2-7; tentatively, D is TRBD2 (6 bases). Germline CDR1 ENHRY, CDR2 SYGVKD. V dropped 0 bases and J dropped 2 bases, with 14 bases sitting between them. There are 16 residues in the CDR3. The CDR3 loop is CAISESTRRGPYEQYF. The CDR3 region has the DNA TGTGCCATCAGTGAGTCGACTCGGCGGGGCCCCTACGAGCAGTACTTC.

This clonotype was observed a few times. V and J are TRBV6-1 and TRBJ2-1, with unresolved D. V was trimmed by 8 bases and J by 1 base, leaving 9 bases between them. Per germline, CDR1 MNHNS and CDR2 SASEGT. The CDR3 totals 13 residues. The chain's CDR3 is CASAVGSYNEQFF. CDR3 nucleotide sequence: TGTGCCAGCGCCGTAGGGTCCTACAATGAGCAGTTCTTC.

There are a few counts of this clonotype. Here the CDR3 DNA reads TGTGCCAGCAGTTTAGGGCTAGCGGGGGGCCACCAAGAGACCCAGTACTTC. This encodes CASSLGLAGGHQETQYF. V is TRBV27 and J is TRBJ2-5, with 11 bases that match TRBD2. The V segment lost 2 bases and the J segment 0 bases; nucleotides outside the gene matches: 5. The CDR3 length is 17 residues. The V gene's germline CDR1 is MNHEY and CDR2 SMNVEV (reference sequence).

CDR3: CSVGKGAVTNEKLFF. DNA for the CDR3: TGCAGCGTTGGAAAGGGGGCCGTAACTAATGAAAAACTGTTTTTT. The rearrangement joins TRBV29-1 to TRBJ1-4; 7 nucleotides line up with TRBD1. This CDR3 has 15 amino acids. J gave up 1 base and V 4 bases, and 6 bases lay outside the gene matches. Germline V CDR1 and CDR2: SQVTM, ANQGSEA.

J is TRBJ2-6 and V is TRBV19, with 10 positions matching TRBD1. J gave up 0 bases and V 10 bases, and 9 bases lay outside the gene matches. The CDR3 has 17 amino acids. CDR1 LNHDA and CDR2 SQIVND come from the germline V gene (reference sequence). The CDR3 spells CATISGTGVSGANVLTF. The CDR3 coding sequence is TGTGCCACCATTTCCGGGACAGGGGTCTCTGGGGCCAACGTCCTGACTTTC.

The chain employs TRBV5-1 and TRBJ2-7; 10 bases are a match to TRBD1. The junction had 6 bases not matched to a gene; V was cut back by 4 bases and J by 5 bases. The CDR3 has 14 amino acids. The germline gives CDR1 SGHRS, CDR2 YFSETQ. This CDR3 reads CASSPGTGVDEQYF. CDR3 bases: TGCGCCAGCAGCCCGGGGACAGGGGTTGACGAGCAGTACTTC.

The V call is TRBV6-2 or TRBV6-3, the J call TRBJ1-1; D gene ambiguous. Per germline, CDR1 MNHEY and CDR2 SVGEGT. This CDR3 region has 16 residues. V lost 1 base and J 0 bases, leaving 12 bases between the germline ends. For the CDR3, the DNA is TGTGCCAGCAGTTACTTCCAGGTCCACTTGAACACTGAAGCTTTCTTT. Residues: CASSYFQVHLNTEAFF.

This clonotype was found a few times. The V and J genes are TRBV7-3 and TRBJ2-3, with 16 bases lining up with TRBD2. This CDR3 is 16 amino acids long. Germline trimming cut 5 bases from V and 4 bases from J; bases unmatched to any gene: 3. Per germline, CDR1 SGHTA and CDR2 FQGTGA. CDR3 in amino acids: CASSPGTSGGADTQYF. The CDR3 bases are TGTGCCAGCAGCCCTGGGACTAGCGGGGGGGCAGATACGCAGTATTTT.

The chain employs TRBV19 and TRBJ1-2, with TRBD1 identical over 9 bases. The germline CDR1 and CDR2 sequences are LNHDA and SQIVND (reference sequence). The V and J ends lost 10 bases and 6 bases, in that order; junction bases with no gene match: 9. CDR3 length: 13 residues. The DNA for the CDR3 is TGTGCCACTACAGGGGGCCCCCTTCATGGCTACACCTTC. Protein sequence: CATTGGPLHGYTF. Drawing the rest from reference TRBV19 and TRBJ1-2, the complete variable domain is DGGITQSPKYLFRKEGQNVTLSCEQNLNHDAMYWYRQDPGQGLRLIYYSQIVNDFQKGDIAEGYSVSREKKESFPLTVTSAQKNPTAFYLCATTGGPLHGYTFGSGTRLTVV.

This clonotype was seen a few times. The chain carries TRBV27 and TRBJ2-5; the match to TRBD2 covers 10 bases. The ends lost 7 bases at V and 5 bases at J; junction bases unmatched: 19. This CDR3 comprises 18 residues. Germline-derived CDR1 and CDR2 are MNHEY and SMNVEV (reference sequence). This CDR3 reads CASKPRPTSGESMETQYF. The DNA of the CDR3 is TGTGCCAGCAAACCGAGGCCAACTAGCGGGGAGTCCATGGAGACCCAGTACTTC.

Written as DNA, the CDR3 is TGTGCCAGCAAACGACAGGGTGGCTACGAGCAGTACTTC. Its protein product is CASKRQGGYEQYF. The gene calls are TRBV6-5 and TRBJ2-7; 7 bases agree with TRBD1. CDR3 length: 13 residues. Trimming cost V 7 bases and J 3 bases; bases outside gene matches: 6. Germline values: CDR1 MNHEY, CDR2 SVGAGI.

The chain joins TRBV18 to TRBJ1-2, with TRBD1 as a possible D gene (5 bases). The V gene lost 4 bases and the J gene lost 2 bases, with 8 bases spanning the gap. The CDR3 is 13 residues long. Germline V gene lookup returns CDR1 KGHSH and CDR2 LQKENI. CDR3 nucleotides: TGTGCCAGCTCACGAGGGACCAACTATGGCTACACCTTC. Translation: CASSRGTNYGYTF.

This clonotype has just a few counts. The chain combines TRBV14 with TRBJ1-2; TRBD1 might be the D (6 bases). The CDR3 extends over 13 amino acids. Trimming shortened V by 1 base and J by 10 bases, and 13 bases separated the two germline ends. CDR1 SGHDN and CDR2 FVKESK come from the germline V gene. CDR3 sequence reads: CASSQAPTGFYTF. The CDR3, as DNA: TGTGCCAGCAGCCAAGCCCCTACAGGGTTCTACACCTTC.

V gene TRBV27 combines with J gene TRBJ2-5; 10 positions agree with TRBD1. J gave up 6 bases and V 1 base, and 5 bases lay outside the gene matches. CDR1 and CDR2 (germline): MNHEY, SMNVEV (reference sequence). The CDR3 runs 15 residues. Written as DNA, the CDR3 is TGTGCCAGCAGTTTATGGGGACAGGGGATAAAGACCCAGTACTTC. This encodes CASSLWGQGIKTQYF.

A few counts support this clonotype. This chain links TRBV6-5 with TRBJ2-7, with D possibly TRBD2 on 5 matching bases. Germline CDR1 and CDR2: MNHEY and SVGAGI. This CDR3 comprises 13 residues. V lost 2 bases, J lost 5 bases, and 10 bases lay in between. The CDR3 is CASSYQRVHEQYF. The CDR3 coding sequence is TGTGCCAGCAGTTACCAGAGGGTCCACGAGCAGTACTTC.

For this clonotype: Germline and junction disagree at one end, which may indicate a read error. The chain combines TRBV15 with TRBJ2-1, with D perhaps being TRBD1 or TRBD2 (5 bases each). The V gene's germline CDR1 is LNHNV and CDR2 YYDKDF (reference sequence). The CDR3 is 18 residues long. CDR3 amino acids: CATSREASGTPSSNKQFF. The CDR3 nucleotides are TGTGCCACCAGCAGAGAAGCATCCGGGACCCCCTCGAGCAATAAGCAGTTCTTC.

The rearrangement uses TRBV6-5 and TRBJ1-2; D call uncertain. Germline lookup yields CDR1 MNHEY and CDR2 SVGAGI. The germline V and J ends were trimmed by 8 bases and 8 bases, with 15 bases remaining between them. The CDR3 has 12 amino acids. The CDR3, as DNA: TGTGCCAGCGAATCCACCTCCGACGGCTACACCTTC. Residues: CASESTSDGYTF.

The sample holds a few counts of this clonotype. This chain links TRBV25-1 with TRBJ1-2; D gene ambiguous. The CDR3 consists of 12 residues. Trimming stripped 7 bases from V and 7 bases from J, with 13 bases between. Germline lookup yields CDR1 MGHDK and CDR2 SYGVNS. The chain's CDR3 is CASKGGEGGYTF. DNA for the CDR3: TGTGCCAGCAAGGGTGGTGAGGGTGGCTACACCTTC.

The chain is built from TRBV5-6 and TRBJ1-5; TRBD1 matches at 8 bases. The germline V gene has CDR1 SGHDT and CDR2 YYEEEE. V lost 1 base to trimming and J lost 6 bases; unmatched junction nucleotides: 3. The CDR3 sequence is 14 residues long. In nucleotides, the CDR3 is TGTGCCAGCAGCTTGACCCAGGGGGCTCAGCCCCAGCATTTT. Protein: CASSLTQGAQPQHF.

The chain recombines TRBV27 with TRBJ2-3; 9 bases are a match to TRBD1. Germline V CDR1 and CDR2: MNHEY, SMNVEV (reference sequence). Losses at the gene ends were 2 bases for V and 5 bases for J; bases not matched to a gene: 8. The CDR3 loop spans 16 amino acids. The CDR3 reads CASSLLRGQGVDTQYF. CDR3 DNA: TGTGCCAGCAGTTTACTCCGGGGACAGGGTGTAGATACGCAGTATTTT.

The genes are TRBV27 and TRBJ1-5; D is uncertain. Germline loops: CDR1 MNHEY, CDR2 SMNVEV (reference sequence). V was trimmed by 0 bases and J by 0 bases, leaving 9 bases between them. This CDR3 is 16 amino acids long. The CDR3 loop reads CASSLSTGYSNQPQHF. The CDR3 bases are TGTGCCAGCAGTTTATCCACGGGGTATAGCAATCAGCCCCAGCATTTT.

This clonotype was recorded a few times. The genes are TRBV6-2 or TRBV6-3 and TRBJ2-4; possible D gene TRBD2, 7 bases. Between the trimmed V and J ends, which lost 6 bases and 4 bases, there was a span of 16 bases. The CDR3 runs to 15 residues. Per germline, CDR1 MNHEY and CDR2 SVGEGT. For the CDR3, the DNA is TGTGCCAGCAGCCCGGACGGGGGGCCAAAAAACATTCAGTACTTC. It encodes CASSPDGGPKNIQYF.

The rearrangement uses TRBV7-9 and TRBJ2-3; D is ambiguous. This CDR3 region has 14 residues. Germline V gene lookup returns CDR1 SEHNR and CDR2 FQNEAQ (reference sequence). Trimming stripped 5 bases from V and 0 bases from J, with 9 bases between. In nucleotides, the CDR3 is TGTGCCAGCAGCCCGCCGAAAAGCACAGATACGCAGTATTTT. Residues: CASSPPKSTDTQYF.

This clonotype was detected a few times. This chain links TRBV19 with TRBJ2-4; 13 bases align to TRBD2. Germline assignment: CDR1 LNHDA and CDR2 SQIVND (reference sequence). Losses at the gene ends were 2 bases for V and 7 bases for J; bases not matched to a gene: 2. The CDR3 covers 15 residues. The CDR3 bases are TGTGCCAGTAGTATAAGGACTAGCGGGGGTAACATTCAGTACTTC. It encodes CASSIRTSGGNIQYF.